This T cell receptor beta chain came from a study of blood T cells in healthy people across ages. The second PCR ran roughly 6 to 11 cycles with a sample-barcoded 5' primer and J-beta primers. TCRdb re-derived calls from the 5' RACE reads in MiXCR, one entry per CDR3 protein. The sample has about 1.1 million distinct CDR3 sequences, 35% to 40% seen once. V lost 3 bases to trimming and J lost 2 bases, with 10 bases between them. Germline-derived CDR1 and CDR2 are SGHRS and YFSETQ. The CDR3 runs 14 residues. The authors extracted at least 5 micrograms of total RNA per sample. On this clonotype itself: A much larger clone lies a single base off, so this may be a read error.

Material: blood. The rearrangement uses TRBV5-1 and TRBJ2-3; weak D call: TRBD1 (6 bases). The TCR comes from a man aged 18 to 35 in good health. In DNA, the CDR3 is TGCGCCAGCAGCTGCAGGGGAGACACAGATACGCAGTATTTT. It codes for CASSCRGDTDTQYF. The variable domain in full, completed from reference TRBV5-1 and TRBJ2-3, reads KAGVTQTPRYLIKTRGQQVTLSCSPISGHRSVSWYQQTPGQGLQFLFEYFSETQRNKGNFPGRFSGRQFSNSRSEMNVSTLELGDSALYLCASSCRGDTDTQYFGPGTRLTVL.